This TCR beta chain was captured by sequencing in a study of shared clonotypes between healthy human individuals. Clones were sequenced by immunoSEQ multiplex PCR, and TCRdb holds only the in-frame ones, with some missing. The sample contains around 700,000 clones, around 92% of which appear only once. Terminally differentiated effector memory CD45RA+ cells were excluded by CCR7 positive selection of CD45RO-negative cells. V lost 6 bases, J lost 0 bases, and 5 bases stayed unmatched. This CDR3 is 15 amino acids long. Germline assignment: CDR1 SNHLY and CDR2 FYNNEI. The chain has TRBV2 and TRBJ2-5, with TRBD2 matching over 9 bases. The clonotype comes from a man younger than 45 in good health. The sequencing input was naive CD8+ T cells sorted from blood. For the CDR3, the DNA is TGTGCCAGCAGGGCTAGCGGGGCCTACCAAGAGACCCAGTACTTC. It yields the protein CASRASGAYQETQYF.